The TCR beta chain described here comes from a study of molecular identifiers for immune sequencing clone quantification. Broader study findings: In CMV-specific effectors, clones above 20 copies held over 97% of molecules; naive, under 1%.

Bulk libraries came from a prior protocol with listed TCR primers. TCRdb reprocessed the PCR reads with MiXCR, giving one entry per CDR3 protein. The sample carries roughly 300,000 distinct CDR3 sequences, 24% recorded once. Comment on this clonotype: The target antigen is unknown.

V dropped 6 bases and J dropped 10 bases, with 21 bases sitting between them. The CDR3 is 14 residues long. Germline-derived CDR1 and CDR2 are MNHEY and SVGEGT. CD8+CD4-CCR7+CD45RA+ sorting gave the naive CD8 T cells. This clonotype was obtained from a human donor in good health. Some libraries in this study had Jurkat cell RNA spiked in. The chain joins TRBV6-2 or TRBV6-3 to TRBJ1-1; possible D gene TRBD1, 6 bases. The sample consisted of naive CD8+ T cells from blood, with Jurkat cell RNA spiked in. The subset was: FACS-sorted CD8+CD4-CCR7+CD45RA+ naive T cells. The CDR3 here is CASSSLYRAVGAFF. CDR3 bases: TGTGCCAGCAGCTCTCTCTACAGGGCGGTGGGAGCTTTCTTT.